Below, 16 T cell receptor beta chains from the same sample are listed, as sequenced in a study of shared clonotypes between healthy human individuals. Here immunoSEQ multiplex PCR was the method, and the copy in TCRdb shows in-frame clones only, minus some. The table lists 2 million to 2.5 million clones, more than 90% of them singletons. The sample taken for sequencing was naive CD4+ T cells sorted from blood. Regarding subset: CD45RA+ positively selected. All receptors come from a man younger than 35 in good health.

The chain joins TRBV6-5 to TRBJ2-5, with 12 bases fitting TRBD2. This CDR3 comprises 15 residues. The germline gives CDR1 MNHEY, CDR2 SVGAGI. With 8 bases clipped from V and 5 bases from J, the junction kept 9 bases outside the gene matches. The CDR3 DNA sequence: TGTGCCAGCGGCTCTACTAGCGGGAGGAGGGAGACCCAGTACTTC. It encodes CASGSTSGRRETQYF.

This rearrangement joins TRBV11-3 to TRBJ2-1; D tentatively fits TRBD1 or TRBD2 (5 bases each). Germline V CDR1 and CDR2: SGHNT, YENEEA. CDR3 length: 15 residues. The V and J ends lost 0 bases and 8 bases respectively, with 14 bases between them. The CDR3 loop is CASSLDGQRGDEQFF. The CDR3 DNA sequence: TGTGCCAGCAGCTTAGACGGACAACGGGGAGATGAGCAGTTCTTC.

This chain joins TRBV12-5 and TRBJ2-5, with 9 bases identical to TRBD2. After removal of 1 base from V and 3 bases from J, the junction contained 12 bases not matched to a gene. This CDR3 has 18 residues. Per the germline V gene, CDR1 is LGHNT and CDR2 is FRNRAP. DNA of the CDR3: TGTGCTAGTGGTTTGGAGCCGTCGCTAGCGGGGACAAAAGAGACCCAGTACTTC. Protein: CASGLEPSLAGTKETQYF.

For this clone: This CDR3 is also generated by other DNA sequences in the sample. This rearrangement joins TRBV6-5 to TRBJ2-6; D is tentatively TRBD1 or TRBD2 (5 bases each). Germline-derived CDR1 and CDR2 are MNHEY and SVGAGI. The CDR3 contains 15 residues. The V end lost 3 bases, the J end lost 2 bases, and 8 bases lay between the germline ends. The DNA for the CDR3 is TGTGCCAGCAGTTATGGGGGTACTGGGGCCAACGTCCTGACTTTC. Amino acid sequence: CASSYGGTGANVLTF.

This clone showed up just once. DNA of the CDR3: TGTGCCGGAGACAGGGGGGGATCTGGGGCCAACGTCCTGACTTTC. This translates into CAGDRGGSGANVLTF. This chain links TRBV30 with TRBJ2-6; TRBD1 agrees at 9 bases. The CDR3 runs to 15 residues. CDR1 GTSNPN and CDR2 SVGIG come from the germline V gene (reference sequence). The V segment lost 8 bases and the J segment 1 base; nucleotides outside the gene matches: 6.

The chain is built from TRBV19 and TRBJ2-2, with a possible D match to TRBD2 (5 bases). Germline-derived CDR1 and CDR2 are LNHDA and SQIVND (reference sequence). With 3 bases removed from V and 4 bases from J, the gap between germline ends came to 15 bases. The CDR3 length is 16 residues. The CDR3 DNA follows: TGTGCCAGTAGTATGGAGGCCCGGAGTGTCACCGGGGAGCTGTTTTTT. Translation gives CASSMEARSVTGELFF.

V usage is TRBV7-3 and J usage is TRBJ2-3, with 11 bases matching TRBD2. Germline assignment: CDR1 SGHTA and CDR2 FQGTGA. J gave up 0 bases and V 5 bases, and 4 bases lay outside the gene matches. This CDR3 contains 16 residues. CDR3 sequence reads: CASSGGTSGSTDTQYF. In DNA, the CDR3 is TGTGCCAGCAGCGGAGGGACTAGCGGAAGCACAGATACGCAGTATTTT.

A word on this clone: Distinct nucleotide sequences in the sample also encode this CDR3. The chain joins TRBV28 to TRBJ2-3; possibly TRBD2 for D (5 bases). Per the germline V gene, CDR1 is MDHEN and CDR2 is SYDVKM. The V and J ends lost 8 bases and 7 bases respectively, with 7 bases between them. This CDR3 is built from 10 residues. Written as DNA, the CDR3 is TGTGCCAGCTCCGGGAATACGCAGTATTTT. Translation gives CASSGNTQYF. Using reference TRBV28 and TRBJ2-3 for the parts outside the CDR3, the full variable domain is DVKVTQSSRYLVKRTGEKVFLECVQDMDHENMFWYRQDPGLGLRLIYFSYDVKMKEKGDIPEGYSVSREKKERFSLILESASTNQTSMYLCASSGNTQYFGPGTRLTVL.

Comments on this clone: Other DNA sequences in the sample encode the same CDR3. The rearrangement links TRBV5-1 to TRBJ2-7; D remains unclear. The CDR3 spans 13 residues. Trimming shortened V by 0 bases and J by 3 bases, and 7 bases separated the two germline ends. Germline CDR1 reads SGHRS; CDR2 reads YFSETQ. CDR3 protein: CASSLESYYEQYF. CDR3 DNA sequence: TGCGCCAGCAGCTTGGAGTCCTACTACGAGCAGTACTTC.

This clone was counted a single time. The CDR3 loop is CASRGAGQETQYF. DNA of the CDR3: TGTGCCAGTCGCGGGGCAGGCCAAGAGACCCAGTACTTC. The chain links TRBV28 to TRBJ2-5; TRBD2 might be the D (6 bases). The CDR3 loop spans 13 amino acids. The germline V gene has CDR1 MDHEN and CDR2 SYDVKM. V lost 9 bases to trimming and J lost 1 base, with 12 bases between them.

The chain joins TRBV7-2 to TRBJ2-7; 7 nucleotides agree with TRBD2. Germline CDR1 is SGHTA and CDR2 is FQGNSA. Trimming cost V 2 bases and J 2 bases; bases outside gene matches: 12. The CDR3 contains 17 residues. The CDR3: CASSLLVGRHAAYEQYF. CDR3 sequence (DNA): TGTGCCAGCAGCTTATTGGTCGGGAGGCATGCGGCCTACGAGCAGTACTTC. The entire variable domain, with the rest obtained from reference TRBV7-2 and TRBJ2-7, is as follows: GAGVSQSPSNKVTEKGKDVELRCDPISGHTALYWYRQSLGQGLEFLIYFQGNSAPDKSGLPSDRFSAERTGGSVSTLTIQRTQQEDSAVYLCASSLLVGRHAAYEQYFGPGTRLTVT.

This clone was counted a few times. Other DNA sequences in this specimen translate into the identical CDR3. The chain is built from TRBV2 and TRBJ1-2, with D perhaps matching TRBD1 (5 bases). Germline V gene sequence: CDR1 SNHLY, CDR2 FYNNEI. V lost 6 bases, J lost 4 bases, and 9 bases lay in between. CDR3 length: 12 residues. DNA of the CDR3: TGTGCCAGCAGAGGGGACGGCTATGGCTACACCTTC. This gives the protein CASRGDGYGYTF.

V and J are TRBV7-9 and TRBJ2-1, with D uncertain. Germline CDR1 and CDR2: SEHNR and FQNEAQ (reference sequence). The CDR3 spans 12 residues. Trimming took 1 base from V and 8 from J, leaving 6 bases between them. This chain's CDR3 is CASSLVSDEQFF. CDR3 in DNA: TGTGCCAGCAGCTTAGTGTCCGATGAGCAGTTCTTC.

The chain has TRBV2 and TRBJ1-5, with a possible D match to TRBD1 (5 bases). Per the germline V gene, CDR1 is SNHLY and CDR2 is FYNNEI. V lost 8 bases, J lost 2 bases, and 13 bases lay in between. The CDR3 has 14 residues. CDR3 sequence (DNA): TGTGCCAGCGACAGTCGGGGAGGCAATCAGCCCCAGCATTTT. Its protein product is CASDSRGGNQPQHF.

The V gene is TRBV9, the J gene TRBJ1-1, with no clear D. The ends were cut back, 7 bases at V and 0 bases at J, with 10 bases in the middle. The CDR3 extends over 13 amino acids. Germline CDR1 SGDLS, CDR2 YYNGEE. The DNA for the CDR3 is TGTGCCAGCGGAAATGGAGTGAACACTGAAGCTTTCTTT. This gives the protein CASGNGVNTEAFF.

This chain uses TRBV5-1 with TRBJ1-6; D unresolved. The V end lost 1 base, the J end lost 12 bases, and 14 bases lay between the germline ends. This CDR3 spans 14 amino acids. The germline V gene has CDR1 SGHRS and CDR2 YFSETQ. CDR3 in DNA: TGCGCCAGCAGCTTGAATGGGGAAACCGGACCCCTCCACTTT. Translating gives CASSLNGETGPLHF. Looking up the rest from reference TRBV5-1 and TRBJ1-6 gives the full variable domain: KAGVTQTPRYLIKTRGQQVTLSCSPISGHRSVSWYQQTPGQGLQFLFEYFSETQRNKGNFPGRFSGRQFSNSRSEMNVSTLELGDSALYLCASSLNGETGPLHFGNGTRLTVT.